These 15 T cell receptor beta chains were all obtained from the same sample, sequenced in a study of blood T cell repertoires in COVID-19. The data were produced by immunoSEQ multiplex PCR, yet TCRdb's version contains in-frame clones alone and is incomplete. The table includes about 300,000 clones, about 87% detected once. The sequenced sample was peripheral blood. These receptors were collected from a woman aged 30 to 39 who had recovered from COVID-19.

The chain is built from TRBV12-1 and TRBJ2-1; the table's D call, TRBD2, was not checked against the DNA. TRBV12-1 is a pseudogene segment. The CDR3 length is 18 residues. CDR3 nucleotide sequence: TGTGCCAGCAGCTTTAATCAGGGGTCGAGCGGGGAGTACAATGAGCAGTTCTTC. As protein: CASSFNQGSSGEYNEQFF.

The chain links TRBV15 to TRBJ1-5; 9 nucleotides match TRBD1. This CDR3 is 15 amino acids long. Germline CDR1 LNHNV, CDR2 YYDKDF (reference sequence). With V trimmed by 6 bases and J by 1 base, 4 bases remained unmatched. The CDR3 DNA follows: TGTGCCACCAGGCCAGGACAGGGGAGCAATCAGCCCCAGCATTTT. Translating gives CATRPGQGSNQPQHF.

This clone was seen more than once but under ten times. The CDR3 DNA reads TGTGCCAGCAGCTTAAGTCGGACAGGGGCCACACGGAATTCACCCCTCCACTTT. Translation: CASSLSRTGATRNSPLHF. This chain connects TRBV7-9 to TRBJ1-6, with 9 nucleotides matching TRBD1. The trim removed 2 bases at V and 7 bases at J, leaving 12 bases unmatched. The CDR3 runs 18 residues. The germline CDR1 and CDR2 sequences are SEHNR and FQNEAQ (reference sequence).

The V gene is TRBV3-1 (or the pseudogene TRBV3-2), the J gene TRBJ2-5; TRBD2 is a possible D gene (6 bases). The CDR3 has 14 residues. The germline V gene encodes CDR1 LGHDT and CDR2 YNNKEL (reference sequence). The V and J ends lost 4 bases and 3 bases respectively, with 12 bases between them. CDR3: CASSPSGGEETQYF. The CDR3 nucleotides are TGTGCCAGCAGCCCATCCGGAGGGGAAGAGACCCAGTACTTC.

V usage is TRBV13 and J usage is TRBJ1-2; TRBD1 matches 7 bases. Trimming took 5 bases from V and 7 from J; bases not matched to a gene: 4. Germline CDR1 and CDR2: PRHDT and FYEKMQ (reference sequence). CDR3 length: 12 amino acids. The CDR3 here is CASSQGGSGYTF. As DNA, the CDR3 is TGTGCCAGCAGCCAGGGGGGATCTGGCTACACCTTC.

CDR3 in amino acids: CASSQSRGGLQETQYF. The CDR3 coding sequence is TGTGCCAGCAGCCAATCTCGGGGGGGCCTCCAGGAGACCCAGTACTTC. The chain carries TRBV4-2 and TRBJ2-5, with TRBD2 matching over 8 bases. The CDR3 spans 16 residues. V lost 2 bases, J lost 5 bases, and 10 bases stayed unmatched. Per the germline V gene, CDR1 is LGHNA and CDR2 is YNFKEQ.

V and J are TRBV30 and TRBJ2-7, with 12 bases that match TRBD1. After removal of 3 bases from V and 3 bases from J, the junction contained 9 bases not matched to a gene. This CDR3 region has 16 residues. CDR1 is GTSNPN and CDR2 is SVGIG in the germline V gene (reference sequence). The CDR3 loop reads CAWRAPGQGAGYEQYF. CDR3 nucleotides: TGTGCCTGGAGGGCACCGGGACAGGGGGCCGGCTACGAGCAGTACTTC. Full variable domain (remainder filled in from reference TRBV30 and TRBJ2-7): SQTIHQWPATLVQPVGSPLSLECTVEGTSNPNLYWYRQAAGRGLQLLFYSVGIGQISSEVPQNLSASRPQDRQFILSSKKLLLSDSGFYLCAWRAPGQGAGYEQYFGPGTRLTVT.

This rearrangement joins TRBV6-2 or TRBV6-3 to TRBJ1-2; the match to TRBD1 covers 7 bases. The CDR3 extends over 17 amino acids. Looked up from germline, CDR1 is MNHEY and CDR2 is SVGEGT. The V gene end was trimmed by 2 bases and the J gene end by 0 bases; junction bases not matched to a gene: 9. CDR3 loop: CASSYTGQRQANYGYTF. CDR3 in DNA: TGTGCCAGCAGTTACACGGGACAGCGTCAAGCTAACTATGGCTACACCTTC.

The chain combines TRBV6-6 with TRBJ2-7; 8 bases line up with TRBD1. The CDR3 has 15 amino acids. Germline lookup yields CDR1 MNHNY and CDR2 SVGAGI (reference sequence). Losses at the gene ends were 3 bases for V and 1 base for J; bases not matched to a gene: 5. The CDR3 bases are TGTGCCAGCAGTTATGGAGACAGGGGTTCCTACGAGCAGTACTTC. Amino acids: CASSYGDRGSYEQYF.

The rearrangement uses TRBV7-2 and TRBJ2-2; 9 bases are a match to TRBD1. CDR1 is SGHTA, CDR2 FQGNSA, per germline. Trimming cost V 6 bases and J 1 base; bases outside gene matches: 3. The CDR3 loop spans 15 amino acids. In DNA, the CDR3 is TGTGCCAGCAGGCGGGACAGGGTGAACACCGGGGAGCTGTTTTTT. Its translation is CASRRDRVNTGELFF.

The chain links TRBV19 to TRBJ2-5; 13 bases are shared with TRBD2. The V gene's germline CDR1 is LNHDA and CDR2 SQIVND (reference sequence). The CDR3 sequence is 14 residues long. V shed 5 bases, J shed 11 bases, and the junction held 8 bases outside the gene matches. CDR3 amino acids: CASSPGLAGLGQYF. CDR3 coding DNA: TGTGCCAGTAGTCCGGGACTAGCGGGGCTAGGACAGTACTTC. Filled out from reference TRBV19 and TRBJ2-5, the complete variable domain reads DGGITQSPKYLFRKEGQNVTLSCEQNLNHDAMYWYRQDPGQGLRLIYYSQIVNDFQKGDIAEGYSVSREKKESFPLTVTSAQKNPTAFYLCASSPGLAGLGQYFGPGTRLLVL.

The chain has TRBV24-1 and TRBJ2-3; 13 bases line up with TRBD2. J lost 5 bases, V lost 1 base, and 5 bases had no gene match. From germline, CDR1 is KGHDR and CDR2 SFDVKD. The CDR3 is 17 amino acids. The CDR3 bases are TGTGCCACCAGTGATTTAACTAGCGGGGGGGCCAAAGATACGCAGTATTTT. Translation gives CATSDLTSGGAKDTQYF.

The chain uses TRBV7-2 and TRBJ1-5, with D tentatively TRBD1 (6 bases). The CDR3 consists of 15 residues. CDR1 and CDR2 from the germline V gene are SGHTA and FQGNSA. Trimming shortened V by 2 bases and J by 2 bases, and 10 bases separated the two germline ends. CDR3 amino acids: CASSLQGPGNQPQHF. DNA for the CDR3: TGTGCCAGCAGCTTACAGGGGCCTGGCAATCAGCCCCAGCATTTT.

This chain links TRBV20-1 with TRBJ2-7; perhaps TRBD1 as D (5 bases). In germline, CDR1 is DFQATT, CDR2 SNEGSKA (reference sequence). The CDR3 consists of 14 residues. V gave up 3 bases and J gave up 6 bases, with 18 bases separating them. DNA for the CDR3: TGCAGTGCTAGTTCCCGGCAGGGCCCCTCCGAGCAGTACTTC. It codes for CSASSRQGPSEQYF.

V is TRBV18 and J is TRBJ2-7, with TRBD1 matching 8 bases. This CDR3 has 15 residues. J gave up 2 bases and V 3 bases, and 6 bases lay outside the gene matches. CDR1 and CDR2 from the germline V gene are KGHSH and LQKENI. The CDR3 here is CASSPGTGGPYEQYF. CDR3 coding DNA: TGTGCCAGCTCACCCGGGACAGGAGGTCCCTACGAGCAGTACTTC.